Shown below are 28 T cell receptor beta chains from a single sample sequenced in a study of T-cell memory formation after mild COVID-19. In TCRdb, the 5' RACE reads were re-called with MiXCR into one record per CDR3 protein. Among 150,000 to 200,000 distinct CDR3 sequences, 11% were seen once, and the ten largest hold 3.5% to 4%. The specimen was PBMCs or a T cell subset sorted from them (not recorded which). Every receptor here comes from a man aged 18 to 29 who had mild COVID-19 (a few samples of this study predate the infection). Cell type and time point are not known.

The chain couples TRBV7-2 to TRBJ2-7, with 7 nucleotides matching TRBD1. Trimming removed 8 bases from V and 2 bases from J; junction bases left unmatched: 12. The CDR3 is 15 amino acids. Germline V lookup: CDR1 SGHTA, CDR2 FQGNSA. For the CDR3, the DNA is TGTGCCAGCGCCATCTTGACAGGGATCACCTACGAGCAGTACTTC. Protein sequence: CASAILTGITYEQYF.

CDR3 loop: CASSYPTGEAFF. Here the CDR3 DNA reads TGTGCCAGCAGTTACCCCACGGGAGAAGCTTTCTTT. J is TRBJ1-1 and V is TRBV6-6; no definite D call. The V and J ends lost 2 bases and 8 bases respectively, with 9 bases between them. The germline CDR1 and CDR2 sequences are MNHNY and SVGAGI (reference sequence). This CDR3 has 12 residues.

This clonotype was recorded a few times. This sequence joins TRBV28 and TRBJ2-1; D perhaps matches TRBD1 (6 bases). The germline V gene encodes CDR1 MDHEN and CDR2 SYDVKM. V was shortened by 5 bases and J by 3 bases, with 14 bases between the two germline ends. The CDR3 consists of 15 residues. In DNA, the CDR3 is TGTGCCAGCAGTACACAGGGAGAAGGCTACAATGAGCAGTTCTTC. Translated: CASSTQGEGYNEQFF.

This clonotype was detected many times. The chain is built from TRBV7-2 and TRBJ2-7; 8 bases line up with TRBD2. The CDR3 covers 12 residues. V lost 7 bases to trimming and J lost 6 bases; unmatched junction nucleotides: 5. Germline lookup yields CDR1 SGHTA and CDR2 FQGNSA. The CDR3 loop is CASTVAGGEQYF. DNA for the CDR3: TGTGCCAGCACCGTCGCGGGGGGCGAGCAGTACTTC.

This clonotype was picked up a small number of times. Its ends do not fully match the called genes, so a read error is possible. The chain joins TRBV9 to TRBJ2-1; D gene ambiguous. Germline V gives CDR1 SGDLS, CDR2 YYNGEE. This CDR3 is 13 amino acids long. CDR3 DNA sequence: TGTGCCAGCAGCGTAGCCTCCAACAATGAGCAGTTCTTC. Translating it yields CASSVASNNEQFF.

This chain connects TRBV2 to TRBJ2-5; D is uncertain. Germline assignment: CDR1 SNHLY and CDR2 FYNNEI. Trimming shortened V by 6 bases and J by 5 bases, and 10 bases separated the two germline ends. The CDR3 extends over 12 amino acids. The CDR3 region is CASRADLETQYF. CDR3 coding DNA: TGTGCCAGCAGGGCGGACCTCGAGACCCAGTACTTC.

The gene calls are TRBV9 and TRBJ1-2, with a tentative D call TRBD1 (5 bases). Germline V CDR1 and CDR2: SGDLS, YYNGEE. This CDR3 spans 16 amino acids. V gave up 4 bases and J gave up 8 bases, with 24 bases separating them. CDR3 in DNA: TGTGCCAGCAGCCCATCGGTCGGGGGTCGGGCGGAGGGCTACACCTTC. Its translation: CASSPSVGGRAEGYTF.

This chain links TRBV7-9 with TRBJ2-5; tentatively, D is TRBD2 (6 bases). V lost 0 bases and J 7 bases, leaving 12 bases between the germline ends. This CDR3 spans 14 amino acids. Germline CDR1 SEHNR, CDR2 FQNEAQ (reference sequence). The CDR3 DNA reads TGTGCCAGCAGCTTAGCCGGGACCGGGGGGACCCAGTACTTC. It yields the protein CASSLAGTGGTQYF.

V is TRBV3-1 and J is TRBJ2-2; D uncertain. The CDR3 runs to 17 residues. Germline V lookup: CDR1 LGHDT, CDR2 YNNKEL (reference sequence). V lost 4 bases and J lost 6, with 21 bases in between. The CDR3 loop reads CASSPLIGGLEAGELFF. As DNA, the CDR3 is TGTGCCAGCAGCCCCCTCATAGGCGGCCTAGAGGCCGGGGAGCTGTTTTTT. The variable domain in full, with the rest retrieved from reference TRBV3-1 and TRBJ2-2, is DTAVSQTPKYLVTQMGNDKSIKCEQNLGHDTMYWYKQDSKKFLKIMFSYNNKELIINETVPNRFSPKSPDKAHLNLHINSLELGDSAVYFCASSPLIGGLEAGELFFGEGSRLTVL.

The rearrangement joins TRBV11-2 to TRBJ1-3; maybe TRBD1 (6 bases). The CDR3 contains 17 residues. Germline CDR1 SGHAT, CDR2 FQNNGV. V was shortened by 5 bases and J by 0 bases, with 17 bases between the two germline ends. The CDR3 here is CASSPHGGGGSGNTIYF. In DNA, the CDR3 is TGTGCCAGCAGCCCGCACGGGGGGGGCGGCTCTGGAAACACCATATATTTT.

This clonotype was observed a few times. V is TRBV5-1 and J is TRBJ1-6; D unclear. With 6 bases removed from V and 9 bases from J, the gap between germline ends came to 16 bases. The length of the CDR3 is 14 residues. Per the germline V gene, CDR1 is SGHRS and CDR2 is YFSETQ. The CDR3 here is CASNLETGLSPLHF. As DNA, the CDR3 is TGCGCCAGCAACCTTGAGACCGGGCTTTCACCCCTCCACTTT.

This chain uses TRBV7-2 with TRBJ1-4; D is ambiguous. The CDR3 runs to 13 residues. CDR1 and CDR2 (germline): SGHTA, FQGNSA. V shed 1 base and J shed 2 bases, with 2 bases lying between them. The CDR3 loop reads CASSLGTNEKLFF. CDR3 sequence (DNA): TGTGCCAGCAGCTTAGGTACTAATGAAAAACTGTTTTTT.

The rearrangement joins TRBV9 to TRBJ2-3; D gene uncertain. Germline CDR1 and CDR2: SGDLS and YYNGEE. CDR3 length equals 15 residues. Deletions cut 1 base from V and 1 base from J, with 10 bases between. CDR3 loop: CASSVSGSGTDTQYF. Written as DNA, the CDR3 is TGTGCCAGCAGCGTAAGTGGGTCGGGCACAGATACGCAGTATTTT.

The sample holds many counts of this clonotype. CDR3 loop: CASSLTGYTDTQYF. The CDR3 DNA sequence: TGCGCCAGCAGCTTGACTGGTTACACAGATACGCAGTATTTT. The rearrangement joins TRBV5-1 to TRBJ2-3; D is unresolved. CDR3 length equals 14 residues. V gave up 1 base and J gave up 2 bases, with 8 bases separating them. Per germline, CDR1 SGHRS and CDR2 YFSETQ.

This clonotype has just a few counts. This chain connects TRBV7-9 to TRBJ2-1; D might be TRBD1 or TRBD2, each matching 6 bases. With 11 bases removed from V and 0 bases from J, the gap between germline ends came to 32 bases. The CDR3 sequence is 20 residues long. Germline V gives CDR1 SEHNR, CDR2 FQNEAQ (reference sequence). CDR3: CAGSSSSRGLAIRSYNEQFF. CDR3 nucleotide sequence: TGTGCCGGAAGCAGCTCCTCCCGGGGGCTAGCGATACGCTCCTACAATGAGCAGTTCTTC.

This clonotype was counted between two and nine times. The chain recombines TRBV15 with TRBJ1-1; the D is unclear. Germline loops: CDR1 LNHNV, CDR2 YYDKDF (reference sequence). This CDR3 contains 14 residues. The ends were cut back, 1 base at V and 10 bases at J, with 16 bases in the middle. The chain's CDR3 is CATSRVDRPGVAFF. The CDR3 DNA follows: TGTGCCACCAGCAGAGTCGATCGTCCAGGCGTAGCTTTCTTT.

The chain joins TRBV5-1 to TRBJ1-1; 9 bases map to TRBD1. This CDR3 region has 16 residues. The germline V gene encodes CDR1 SGHRS and CDR2 YFSETQ. V shed 0 bases, J shed 11 bases, and the junction held 14 bases outside the gene matches. This CDR3 is CASSLGGTGRGEAAFF. The DNA of the CDR3 is TGCGCCAGCAGCTTGGGAGGGACAGGGCGCGGAGAAGCGGCTTTCTTT.

There are many counts of this clonotype. The genes are TRBV12-3 or TRBV12-4 and TRBJ2-3; either TRBD1 or TRBD2 may fit D (5 bases each). V was cut by 5 bases and J by 6 bases, with 12 bases left in between. This CDR3 region has 13 residues. The CDR3, as DNA: TGTGCCAGCAGTCGGGACGGAAGGGATACGCAGTATTTT. This gives the protein CASSRDGRDTQYF.

V is TRBV4-2 and J is TRBJ1-3; D not certain. Germline CDR1 reads LGHNA; CDR2 reads YNFKEQ. The CDR3 spans 16 residues. The V end was cut by 0 bases, the J end by 3 bases, with 12 bases between. The CDR3 nucleotides are TGTGCCAGCAGCCAAGAGGGCATGGCAGATGGAAACACCATATATTTT. It translates to CASSQEGMADGNTIYF.

This clonotype has a count of ten or more. The chain links TRBV5-6 to TRBJ2-7; D may be TRBD1 (5 bases). V was clipped by 2 bases and J by 10 bases, with 10 bases between them. From germline, CDR1 is SGHDT and CDR2 YYEEEE. The CDR3 covers 11 residues. The CDR3 loop reads CASSFQGSQYF. The CDR3 coding sequence is TGTGCCAGCAGCTTCCAGGGAAGTCAGTACTTC.

The rearrangement links TRBV5-1 to TRBJ1-3; D not resolved. Trimming took off 4 bases at V and 4 bases at J, with 15 bases between the two ends. This CDR3 region has 15 residues. Germline loops: CDR1 SGHRS, CDR2 YFSETQ. CDR3 protein: CASSRDGVPGNTIYF. The CDR3, as DNA: TGCGCCAGCAGCCGTGACGGGGTCCCCGGAAACACCATATATTTT.

The genes are TRBV5-1 and TRBJ2-1, with 12 bases fitting TRBD2. This CDR3 comprises 18 residues. V trimming: 4 bases; J trimming: 3 bases; junction bases outside the gene matches: 11. The germline CDR1 and CDR2 sequences are SGHRS and YFSETQ. CDR3 protein: CASSLTSGGSRIYNEQFF. CDR3 DNA sequence: TGCGCCAGCAGCCTGACTAGCGGGGGCTCTCGGATCTACAATGAGCAGTTCTTC.

There are a few counts of this clonotype. This chain uses TRBV6-2 or TRBV6-3 with TRBJ2-1, with D hard to call. V lost 8 bases and J lost 10, with 12 bases in between. The germline V gene encodes CDR1 MNHEY and CDR2 SVGEGT. The CDR3 spans 11 residues. CDR3 amino acids: CASGHDGEQFF. The CDR3 coding sequence is TGTGCCAGCGGCCATGACGGGGAGCAGTTCTTC.

The rearrangement uses TRBV5-1 and TRBJ1-4; D is possibly TRBD1 (6 bases). The V end was cut by 4 bases, the J end by 5 bases, with 12 bases between. Germline CDR1 and CDR2: SGHRS and YFSETQ. The CDR3 has 14 amino acids. The CDR3 spells CASSPRTENEKLFF. DNA of the CDR3: TGCGCCAGCAGCCCACGGACAGAGAATGAAAAACTGTTTTTT.

The chain carries TRBV18 and TRBJ1-2; D perhaps matches TRBD1 (6 bases). Trimming removed 4 bases from V and 8 bases from J, with 14 bases in between. This CDR3 is built from 13 residues. Germline-derived CDR1 and CDR2 are KGHSH and LQKENI. The DNA for the CDR3 is TGTGCCAGCTCACAGGCGGACAGCCGAGGCTACACCTTC. Protein: CASSQADSRGYTF.

This clonotype was seen a few times. V is TRBV24-1 and J is TRBJ2-1, with 11 bases identical to TRBD2. The CDR3 consists of 15 residues. Losses at the gene ends were 3 bases for V and 8 bases for J; bases not matched to a gene: 5. Germline loops: CDR1 KGHDR, CDR2 SFDVKD. CDR3 DNA: TGTGCCACCAGTGATACTAGCGGGGGATGGGATGAGCAGTTCTTC. As protein: CATSDTSGGWDEQFF.

The J gene is TRBJ2-5, the V gene TRBV10-3; 9 bases line up with TRBD1. The CDR3 spans 17 residues. J gave up 1 base and V 6 bases, and 12 bases lay outside the gene matches. Germline loops: CDR1 ENHRY, CDR2 SYGVKD. The CDR3: CAIRPGQGMVGQETQYF. CDR3 sequence (DNA): TGTGCCATCAGGCCGGGACAGGGTATGGTCGGCCAAGAGACCCAGTACTTC.

In this sample, this clonotype turned up a few times. This rearrangement joins TRBV20-1 to TRBJ2-7; D unresolved. Germline loops: CDR1 DFQATT, CDR2 SNEGSKA (reference sequence). The CDR3 contains 12 residues. The ends were cut back, 3 bases at V and 5 bases at J, with 11 bases in the middle. CDR3 region: CSARKMSDEQYF. The DNA for the CDR3 is TGCAGTGCTAGGAAAATGTCGGACGAGCAGTACTTC.